This TCR beta chain was retrieved from a study of cytomegalovirus exposure and HLA in healthy donors. Study in general: From HLA-typed donors, an early data release held around 80 million unique TCRs.

The PCR ran on 60 Vbeta and 13 Jbeta primers. The assay was immunoSEQ multiplex PCR, and TCRdb's table has in-frame clones only and misses some. This sample contains some 200,000 clones. On this clone itself: Its antigen remains unknown.

The CDR3 is 14 residues long. The germline V gene encodes CDR1 LNHDA and CDR2 SQIVND (reference sequence). V was trimmed by 10 bases and J by 0 bases, leaving 14 bases between them. Study observations and caveats: Likely technical artifact: a cluster of highly shared sequence variants. An analysis was carried out later, and it reportedly showed fewer N-insertions in an Asian-associated ancestry cluster than the approximately 660-donor mean. It emerged from a later analysis that several of the most significant clusters appeared to be linked to common viral pathogens.

This receptor was taken from a boy aged 5-17 years in good health and CMV-seronegative. Material for sequencing was PBMCs. The chain links TRBV19 to TRBJ2-3; D uncertain. This CDR3 is CATSLSPSTDTQYF. CDR3 DNA sequence: TGTGCCACCTCGCTATCCCCTAGCACAGATACGCAGTATTTT.